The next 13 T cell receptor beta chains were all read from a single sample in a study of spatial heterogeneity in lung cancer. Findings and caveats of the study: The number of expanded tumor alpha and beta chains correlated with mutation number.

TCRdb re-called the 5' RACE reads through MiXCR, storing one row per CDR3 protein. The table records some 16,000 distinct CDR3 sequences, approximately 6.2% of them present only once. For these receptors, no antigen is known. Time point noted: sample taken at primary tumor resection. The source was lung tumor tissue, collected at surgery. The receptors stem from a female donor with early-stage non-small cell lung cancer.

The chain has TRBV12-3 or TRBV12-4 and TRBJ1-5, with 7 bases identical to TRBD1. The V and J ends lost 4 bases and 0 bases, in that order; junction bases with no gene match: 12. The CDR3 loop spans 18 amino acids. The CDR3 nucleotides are TGTGCCAGCAGTTCACTCCGGACAGGAGAATATAGCAATCAGCCCCAGCATTTT. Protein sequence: CASSSLRTGEYSNQPQHF.

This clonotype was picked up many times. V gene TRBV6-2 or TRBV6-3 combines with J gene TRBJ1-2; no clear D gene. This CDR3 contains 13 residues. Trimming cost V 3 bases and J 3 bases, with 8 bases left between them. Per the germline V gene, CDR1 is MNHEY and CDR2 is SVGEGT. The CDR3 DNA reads TGTGCCAGCAGTTATCAACCGGACTATGGCTACACCTTC. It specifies CASSYQPDYGYTF.

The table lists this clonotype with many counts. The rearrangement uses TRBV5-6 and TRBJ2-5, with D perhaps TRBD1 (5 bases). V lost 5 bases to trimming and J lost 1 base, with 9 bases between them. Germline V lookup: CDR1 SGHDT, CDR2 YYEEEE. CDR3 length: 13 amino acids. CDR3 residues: CASSFDSQETQYF. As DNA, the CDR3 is TGTGCCAGCAGTTTTGACAGCCAAGAGACCCAGTACTTC. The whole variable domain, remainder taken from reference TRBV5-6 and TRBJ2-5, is DAGVTQSPTHLIKTRGQQVTLRCSPKSGHDTVSWYQQALGQGPQFIFQYYEEEERQRGNFPDRFSGHQFPNYSSELNVNALLLGDSALYLCASSFDSQETQYFGPGTRLLVL.

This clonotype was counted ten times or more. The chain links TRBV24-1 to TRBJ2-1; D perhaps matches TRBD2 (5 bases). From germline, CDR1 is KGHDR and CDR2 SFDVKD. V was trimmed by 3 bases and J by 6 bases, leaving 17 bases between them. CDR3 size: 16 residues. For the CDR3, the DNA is TGTGCCACCAGTGATCCATCTGGCGGGTGGAGCAATGAGCAGTTCTTC. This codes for CATSDPSGGWSNEQFF.

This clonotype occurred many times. In nucleotides, the CDR3 is TGTGCCAGCAGTCCGGACAGTAAAGAGACCCAGTACTTC. Its protein product is CASSPDSKETQYF. This rearrangement joins TRBV12-3 or TRBV12-4 to TRBJ2-5; D might be TRBD1 (6 bases). V gave up 5 bases and J gave up 3 bases, with 10 bases separating them. There are 13 residues in the CDR3.

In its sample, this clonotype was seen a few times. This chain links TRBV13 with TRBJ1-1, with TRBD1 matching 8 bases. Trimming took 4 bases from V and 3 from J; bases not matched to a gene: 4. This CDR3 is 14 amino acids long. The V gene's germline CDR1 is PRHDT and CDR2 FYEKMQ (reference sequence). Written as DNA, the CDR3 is TGTGCCAGCAGCTCCAACAGGGGGGACACTGAAGCTTTCTTT. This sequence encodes CASSSNRGDTEAFF.

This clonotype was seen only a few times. CDR3 in amino acids: CASGLGVAGRIEAFF. The CDR3 DNA is TGTGCTAGTGGTTTGGGGGTGGCAGGGAGGATTGAAGCTTTCTTT. V and J are TRBV12-5 and TRBJ1-1, with D tentatively TRBD1 (5 bases). This CDR3 has 15 amino acids. In germline, CDR1 is LGHNT, CDR2 FRNRAP. Trimming left V 1 base short and J 7 bases short, with 16 bases between.

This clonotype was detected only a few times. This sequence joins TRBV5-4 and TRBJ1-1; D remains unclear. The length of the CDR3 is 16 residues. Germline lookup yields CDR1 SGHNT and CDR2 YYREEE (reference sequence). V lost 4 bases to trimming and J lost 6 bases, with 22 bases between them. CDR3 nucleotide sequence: TGTGCCAGCAGCAGATCCACTGTAACTGAATGGTCTGAAGCTTTCTTT. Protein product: CASSRSTVTEWSEAFF.

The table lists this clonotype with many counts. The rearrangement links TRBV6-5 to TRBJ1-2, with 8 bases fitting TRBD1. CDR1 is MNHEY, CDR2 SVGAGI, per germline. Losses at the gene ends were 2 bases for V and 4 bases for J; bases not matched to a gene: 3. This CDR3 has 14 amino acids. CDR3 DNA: TGTGCCAGCAGTTACCTCACAGGGGGCTATGGCTACACCTTC. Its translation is CASSYLTGGYGYTF.

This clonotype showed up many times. CDR3 protein: CATTKGGNSLHESSYNEQFF. CDR3 coding DNA: TGTGCCACCACCAAGGGCGGGAACTCCCTTCACGAAAGCTCCTACAATGAGCAGTTCTTC. The chain uses TRBV24-1 and TRBJ2-1; a weak D match, TRBD2 (6 bases). Germline CDR1 and CDR2: KGHDR and SFDVKD. V lost 8 bases, J lost 0 bases, and 28 bases lay in between. CDR3 length: 20 amino acids.

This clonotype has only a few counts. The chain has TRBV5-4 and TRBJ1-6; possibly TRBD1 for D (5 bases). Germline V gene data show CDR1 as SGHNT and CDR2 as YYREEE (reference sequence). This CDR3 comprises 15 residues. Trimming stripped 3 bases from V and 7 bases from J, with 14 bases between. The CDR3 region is CASSSPGRQNSPLHF. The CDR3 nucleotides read TGTGCCAGCAGCTCGCCGGGACGCCAAAATTCACCCCTCCACTTT.

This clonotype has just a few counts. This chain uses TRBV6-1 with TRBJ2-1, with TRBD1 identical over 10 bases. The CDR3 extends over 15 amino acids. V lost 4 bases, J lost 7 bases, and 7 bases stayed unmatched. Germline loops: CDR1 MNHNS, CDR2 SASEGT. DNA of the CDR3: TGTGCCAGCAGTGCCCTCCCGGGACAGGGGAATGAGCAGTTCTTC. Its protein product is CASSALPGQGNEQFF.

In DNA, the CDR3 is TGTGCCAGCAGCTTGTCCGGGACTACCAATGAGCAGTTCTTC. Its protein is CASSLSGTTNEQFF. The J gene is TRBJ2-1, the V gene TRBV7-9; 7 bases fit TRBD2. Germline V gene data show CDR1 as SEHNR and CDR2 as FQNEAQ (reference sequence). Germline trimming cut 3 bases from V and 6 bases from J; bases unmatched to any gene: 5. CDR3 size: 14 residues.